Sample share makes the clone carrying this TCR beta chain medium-sized (0.01 to 0.1%). Alpha and beta constant-region primers primed reverse transcription of around 540 ng RNA. Using multiplexing indices, alpha and beta chain libraries were generated apart by chain-specific third strand synthesis. Ligation attached cDNA to a 5' RACE adapter that carried a random hexamer and SP2 site. TCRdb re-called the 5' RACE reads through MiXCR, storing one row per CDR3 protein. The data show roughly 4,000 distinct CDR3 sequences, 25% to 30% seen once. The sample belongs to a study of HIV-infected patients and healthy controls. The length of the CDR3 is 13 residues. Looked up from germline, CDR1 is SNHLY and CDR2 is FYNNEI. V gave up 9 bases and J gave up 7 bases; unmatched junction bases: 8. Roughly three months, about 14 weeks, into antiretroviral therapy, follow-up blood was collected. All unsorted peripheral T cells were captured because whole blood was used without fractionation.

This rearrangement joins TRBV2 to TRBJ1-2; 10 positions match TRBD1. The source is an adult with HIV infection. The source was blood, collected during antiretroviral therapy. The CDR3 loop reads CARGGTGAFGYTF. In nucleotides, the CDR3 is TGTGCCAGGGGTGGGACAGGGGCTTTTGGCTACACCTTC.